This T cell receptor (beta chain) is from a study of cytomegalovirus exposure and HLA in healthy donors. Study as a whole: There were 100 million to 120 million unique TCR beta sequences, drawn from approximately 190 million T cells, in an earlier analysis.

Study-wide findings and caveats: More clonal expansion characterized HLA-associated TCR beta chains than equally common others in a later analysis.

Points on this clone: The antigen is not known.

The germline CDR1 and CDR2 sequences are SGHAT and FQDESV (reference sequence). This CDR3 spans 15 amino acids. The V gene end was trimmed by 4 bases and the J gene end by 4 bases; junction bases not matched to a gene: 1. Use of 60 Vbeta and 13 Jbeta primers characterized the PCR. The table came from immunoSEQ multiplex PCR; TCRdb's copy has only in-frame clones and leaves some out. The sample lists roughly 150,000 clones, nearly 80% occurring once. What was sequenced was PBMCs. This sequence was found in a woman aged 40 to 50 in good health and CMV-seronegative. The chain combines TRBV11-1 with TRBJ2-1; TRBD2 aligns across 13 bases. The CDR3, as DNA: TGTGCCAGCAGCTCGGGACTAGCGGGATACAATGAGCAGTTCTTC. Amino acid sequence: CASSSGLAGYNEQFF.